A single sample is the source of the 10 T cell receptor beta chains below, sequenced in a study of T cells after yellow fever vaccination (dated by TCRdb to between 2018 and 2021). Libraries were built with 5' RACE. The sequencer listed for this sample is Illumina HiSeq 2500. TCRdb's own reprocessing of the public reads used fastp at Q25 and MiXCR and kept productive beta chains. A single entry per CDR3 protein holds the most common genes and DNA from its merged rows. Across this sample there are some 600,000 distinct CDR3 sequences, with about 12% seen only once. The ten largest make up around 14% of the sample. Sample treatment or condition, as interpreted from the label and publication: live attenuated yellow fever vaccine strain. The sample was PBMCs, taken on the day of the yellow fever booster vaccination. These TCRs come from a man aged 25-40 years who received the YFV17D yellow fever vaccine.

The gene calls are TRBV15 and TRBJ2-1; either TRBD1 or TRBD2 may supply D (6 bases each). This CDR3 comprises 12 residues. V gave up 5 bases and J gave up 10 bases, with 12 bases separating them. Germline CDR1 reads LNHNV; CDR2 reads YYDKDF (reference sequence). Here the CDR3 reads CATSSRGREQFF. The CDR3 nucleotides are TGTGCCACCAGCTCACGGGGGCGCGAGCAGTTCTTC.

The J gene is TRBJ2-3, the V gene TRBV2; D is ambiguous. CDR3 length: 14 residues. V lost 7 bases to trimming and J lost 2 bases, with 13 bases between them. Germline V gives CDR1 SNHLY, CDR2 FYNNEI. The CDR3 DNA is TGTGCCAGCAAGGAAAAGTCGTACACAGATACGCAGTATTTT. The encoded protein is CASKEKSYTDTQYF.

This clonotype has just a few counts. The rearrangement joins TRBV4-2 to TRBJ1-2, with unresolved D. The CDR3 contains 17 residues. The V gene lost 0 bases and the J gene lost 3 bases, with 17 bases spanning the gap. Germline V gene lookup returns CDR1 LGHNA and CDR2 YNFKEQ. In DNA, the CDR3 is TGTGCCAGCAGCCAAGAAGGGCCTCGAGCGGTGTACTATGGCTACACCTTC. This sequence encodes CASSQEGPRAVYYGYTF.

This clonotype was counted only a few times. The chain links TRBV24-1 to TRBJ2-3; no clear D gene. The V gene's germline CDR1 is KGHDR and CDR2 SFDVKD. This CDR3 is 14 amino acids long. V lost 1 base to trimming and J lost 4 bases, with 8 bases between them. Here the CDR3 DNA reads TGTGCCACCAGTGATTTCCTTCGGGCAGATACGCAGTATTTT. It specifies CATSDFLRADTQYF.

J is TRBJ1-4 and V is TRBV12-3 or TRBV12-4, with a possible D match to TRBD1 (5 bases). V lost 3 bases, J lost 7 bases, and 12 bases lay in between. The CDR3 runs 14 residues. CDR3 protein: CASSFGQGPEKLFF. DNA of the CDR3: TGTGCCAGCAGTTTTGGGCAGGGCCCTGAAAAACTGTTTTTT.

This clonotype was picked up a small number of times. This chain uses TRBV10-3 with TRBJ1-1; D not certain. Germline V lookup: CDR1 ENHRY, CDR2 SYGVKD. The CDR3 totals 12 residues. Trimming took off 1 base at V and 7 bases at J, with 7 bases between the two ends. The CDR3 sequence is CAISELQNEAFF. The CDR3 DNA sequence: TGTGCCATCAGTGAGTTACAAAATGAAGCTTTCTTT.

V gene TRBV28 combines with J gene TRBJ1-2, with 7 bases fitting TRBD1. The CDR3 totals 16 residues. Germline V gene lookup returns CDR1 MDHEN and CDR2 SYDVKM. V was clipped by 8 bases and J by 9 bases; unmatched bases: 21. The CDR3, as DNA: TGTGCCAGCGGGACAGCGCTCGGGGGCTCCCCTCGAAGCTACACCTTC. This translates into CASGTALGGSPRSYTF.

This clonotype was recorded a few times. The CDR3 reads CASSLGGNGRNEKLFF. CDR3 bases: TGTGCCAGCAGCTTAGGAGGCAATGGGCGTAATGAAAAACTGTTTTTT. The chain has TRBV7-2 and TRBJ1-4; D is unclear. Trimming removed 1 base from V and 4 bases from J, with 13 bases in between. CDR3 length equals 16 residues. Germline assignment: CDR1 SGHTA and CDR2 FQGNSA.

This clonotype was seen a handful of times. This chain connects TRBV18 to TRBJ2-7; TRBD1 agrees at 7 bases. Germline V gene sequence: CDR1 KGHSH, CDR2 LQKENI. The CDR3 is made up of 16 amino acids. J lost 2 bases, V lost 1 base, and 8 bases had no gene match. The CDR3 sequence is CASSPQGQSRTYEQYF. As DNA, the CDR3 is TGTGCCAGCTCACCACAGGGACAGTCCAGGACCTACGAGCAGTACTTC.

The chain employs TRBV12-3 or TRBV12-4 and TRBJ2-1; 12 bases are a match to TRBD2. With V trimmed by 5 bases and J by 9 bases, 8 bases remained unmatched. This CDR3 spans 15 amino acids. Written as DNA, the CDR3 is TGTGCCAGCAGTCCACGACTAGCGGGAGTAGCTGAGCAGTTCTTC. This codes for CASSPRLAGVAEQFF.